Shown below are 12 T cell receptor beta chains from a single sample sequenced in a study of OX40 agonist ivuxolimab in advanced cancers. The protocol was immunoSEQ multiplex PCR, while the TCRdb copy is restricted to in-frame clones and leaves out a portion. The table includes about 58,000 clones, about 87% detected once. The starting material was CD4+ or CD8+ T cells sorted from blood, obtained in a trial of the OX40 agonist ivuxolimab. These receptor sequences come from an adult with an advanced solid tumor such as melanoma, head and neck, liver or kidney cancer.

This clone was picked up a small number of times. The J gene is TRBJ1-1, the V gene TRBV5-1; D is ambiguous. Trimming cost V 0 bases and J 0 bases, with 6 bases left between them. This CDR3 has 14 amino acids. Germline V gene sequence: CDR1 SGHRS, CDR2 YFSETQ. DNA for the CDR3: TGCGCCAGCAGCTTGGGGCTGTTGAACACTGAAGCTTTCTTT. Encoded protein: CASSLGLLNTEAFF.

This clone is a singleton in its sample. The chain carries TRBV30 and TRBJ2-5; perhaps TRBD1 as D (5 bases). The V end was cut by 4 bases, the J end by 2 bases, with 14 bases between. CDR1 is GTSNPN and CDR2 is SVGIG in the germline V gene (reference sequence). CDR3 size: 14 residues. The chain's CDR3 is CAWTPVGAQETQYF. Written as DNA, the CDR3 is TGTGCCTGGACCCCCGTAGGGGCACAAGAGACCCAGTACTTC.

The chain uses TRBV7-2 and TRBJ2-7, with 8 bases fitting TRBD2. The ends lost 0 bases at V and 4 bases at J; junction bases unmatched: 8. Germline CDR1 and CDR2: SGHTA and FQGNSA. The CDR3 runs 16 residues. The CDR3 bases are TGTGCCAGCAGCTTAGCGGCTAGCGGGTCCATTTACGAGCAGTACTTC. Translation: CASSLAASGSIYEQYF.

J is TRBJ2-7 and V is TRBV10-3, with 7 nucleotides matching TRBD2. V was clipped by 8 bases and J by 4 bases; unmatched bases: 2. The CDR3 totals 11 residues. Germline CDR1 and CDR2: ENHRY and SYGVKD. The CDR3, as DNA: TGTGCCATCGCGCGGGAGTACGAGCAGTACTTC. It translates to CAIAREYEQYF.

The chain couples TRBV5-1 to TRBJ1-1, with unresolved D. With 0 bases removed from V and 7 bases from J, the gap between germline ends came to 13 bases. The V gene's germline CDR1 is SGHRS and CDR2 YFSETQ. This CDR3 has 14 residues. In DNA, the CDR3 is TGCGCCAGCAGCTTGGATCGGCAGGTTAATGAAGCTTTCTTT. This gives the protein CASSLDRQVNEAFF.

The CDR3 nucleotides are TGTGCCAGCAGCTTAAGTTATACTAGCGGAACTCAAGAGACCCAGTACTTC. Protein: CASSLSYTSGTQETQYF. The chain is built from TRBV7-9 and TRBJ2-5; 8 nucleotides match TRBD2. With 2 bases clipped from V and 2 bases from J, the junction kept 10 bases outside the gene matches. The CDR3 is 17 residues long. Germline CDR1 SEHNR, CDR2 FQNEAQ (reference sequence).

This clone was observed a few times. The chain is built from TRBV11-2 and TRBJ2-2; unclear D gene. The CDR3 is 13 amino acids. With 5 bases removed from V and 4 bases from J, the gap between germline ends came to 8 bases. Germline CDR1 and CDR2: SGHAT and FQNNGV. The CDR3 region has the DNA TGTGCCAGCAGCCCCGGATCCACCGGGGAGCTGTTTTTT. This encodes CASSPGSTGELFF.

In DNA, the CDR3 is TGTGCCAGCAGCTTAGGGGGGACTGACTACGAGCAGTACTTC. As protein: CASSLGGTDYEQYF. The chain has TRBV7-2 and TRBJ2-7, with D tentatively TRBD2 (6 bases). Germline CDR1 SGHTA, CDR2 FQGNSA. CDR3 length equals 14 residues. Trimming cost V 1 base and J 3 bases, with 10 bases left between them.

V and J are TRBV18 and TRBJ1-4; D is perhaps TRBD1 (5 bases). The CDR3 has 15 residues. Trimming shortened V by 4 bases and J by 3 bases, and 12 bases separated the two germline ends. The germline gives CDR1 KGHSH, CDR2 LQKENI. DNA for the CDR3: TGTGCCAGCTCACTACAGGATAGCTCTAATGAAAAACTGTTTTTT. Amino acids: CASSLQDSSNEKLFF.

CDR3 nucleotide sequence: TGTGCCAGCAGGGGGGGAAGGACAGCACTGAACACCGGGGAGCTGTTTTTT. It translates to CASRGGRTALNTGELFF. V gene TRBV9 combines with J gene TRBJ2-2; D is perhaps TRBD1 or TRBD2 (6 bases each). The CDR3 contains 17 residues. Per the germline V gene, CDR1 is SGDLS and CDR2 is YYNGEE. The ends were cut back, 5 bases at V and 1 base at J, with 18 bases in the middle.

The rearrangement links TRBV18 to TRBJ2-5, with 8 nucleotides matching TRBD1. The CDR3 contains 16 residues. In germline, CDR1 is KGHSH, CDR2 LQKENI. With 2 bases clipped from V and 4 bases from J, the junction kept 9 bases outside the gene matches. The CDR3 loop is CASSPTWTGSTETQYF. CDR3 coding DNA: TGTGCCAGCTCACCAACCTGGACAGGGTCAACAGAGACCCAGTACTTC. The full variable domain, in which reference TRBV18 and TRBJ2-5 provide the parts outside the CDR3, is NAGVMQNPRHLVRRRGQEARLRCSPMKGHSHVYWYRQLPEEGLKFMVYLQKENIIDESGMPKERFSAEFPKEGPSILRIQQVVRGDSAAYFCASSPTWTGSTETQYFGPGTRLLVL.

This clone was found once. This rearrangement joins TRBV4-3 to TRBJ2-1, with 10 bases lining up with TRBD2. Unmatched junction bases numbered 11, after V lost 3 bases and J lost 9 bases. The V gene's germline CDR1 is LGHNA and CDR2 YSLEER. The CDR3 is made up of 16 amino acids. The CDR3 DNA reads as TGCGCCAGCAGCCAGTACTCAGCGGGAGGGTTTGCTGAGCAGTTCTTC. This translates into CASSQYSAGGFAEQFF.